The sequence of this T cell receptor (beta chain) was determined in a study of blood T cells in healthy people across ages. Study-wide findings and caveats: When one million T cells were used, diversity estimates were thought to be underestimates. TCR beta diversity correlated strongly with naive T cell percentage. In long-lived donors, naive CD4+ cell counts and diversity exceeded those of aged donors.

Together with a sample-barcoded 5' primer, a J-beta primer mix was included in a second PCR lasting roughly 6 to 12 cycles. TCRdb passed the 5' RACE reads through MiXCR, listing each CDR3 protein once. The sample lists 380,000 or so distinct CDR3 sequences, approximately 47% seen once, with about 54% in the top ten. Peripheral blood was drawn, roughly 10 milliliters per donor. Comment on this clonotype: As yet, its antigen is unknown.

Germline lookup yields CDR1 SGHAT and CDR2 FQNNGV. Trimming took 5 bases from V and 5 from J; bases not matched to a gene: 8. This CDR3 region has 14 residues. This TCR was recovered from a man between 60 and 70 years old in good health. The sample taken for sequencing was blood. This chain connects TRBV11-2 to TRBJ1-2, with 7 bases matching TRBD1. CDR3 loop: CASSRDRVPYGYTF. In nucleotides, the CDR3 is TGTGCCAGCAGCCGCGACAGGGTACCTTATGGCTACACCTTC.